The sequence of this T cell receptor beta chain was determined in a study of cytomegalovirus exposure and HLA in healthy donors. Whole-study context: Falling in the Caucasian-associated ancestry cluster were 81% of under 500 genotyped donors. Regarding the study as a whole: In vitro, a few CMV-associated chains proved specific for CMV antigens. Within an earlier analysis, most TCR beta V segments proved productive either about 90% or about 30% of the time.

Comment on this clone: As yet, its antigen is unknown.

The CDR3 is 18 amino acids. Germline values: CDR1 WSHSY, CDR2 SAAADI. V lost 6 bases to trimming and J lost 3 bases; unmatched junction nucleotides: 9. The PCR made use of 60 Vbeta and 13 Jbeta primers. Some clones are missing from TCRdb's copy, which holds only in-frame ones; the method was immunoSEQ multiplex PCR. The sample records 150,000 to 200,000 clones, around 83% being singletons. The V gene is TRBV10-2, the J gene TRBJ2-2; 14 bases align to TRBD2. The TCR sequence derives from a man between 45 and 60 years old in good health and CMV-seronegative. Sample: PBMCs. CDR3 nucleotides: TGCGCCAGCAGAAGGACTAGCGGGGGGATCGTGGACACCGGGGAGCTGTTTTTT. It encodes CASRRTSGGIVDTGELFF.